The 30 T cell receptor beta chains below come from one sample, sequenced in a study of T cells after yellow fever vaccination. TCRdb reprocessed the 5' RACE reads with MiXCR, giving one entry per CDR3 protein. This table holds around 70,000 distinct CDR3 sequences, 7.1% found once. Sample: CD8+ T cells sorted from PBMCs, taken around 5 days after the first yellow fever vaccination. These receptor sequences come from a man between 18 and 35 years old who received the YFV17D yellow fever vaccine.

The gene calls are TRBV4-3 and TRBJ2-3; 8 bases fit TRBD1. The germline gives CDR1 LGHNA, CDR2 YSLEER. This CDR3 is 16 amino acids long. V gave up 0 bases and J gave up 4 bases; unmatched junction bases: 6. The CDR3 reads CASSQDPTGAADTQYF. CDR3 bases: TGCGCCAGCAGCCAAGATCCGACAGGGGCGGCAGATACGCAGTATTTT.

Regarding this clonotype: A much larger clone lies a single base off, so this may be a read error. This chain connects TRBV27 to TRBJ2-3; 7 bases fit TRBD1. The V gene's germline CDR1 is MNHEY and CDR2 SMNVEV (reference sequence). The CDR3 length is 15 residues. CDR3 nucleotide sequence: TGTACCAGCAGTCCCGGGACAGCAAGCACAGATACGCAGTATTTT. It codes for CTSSPGTASTDTQYF.

The V gene is TRBV7-2, the J gene TRBJ2-2; 11 bases line up with TRBD1. The junction had 9 bases not matched to a gene; V was cut back by 5 bases and J by 7 bases. The CDR3 has 16 amino acids. Germline values: CDR1 SGHTA, CDR2 FQGNSA. The CDR3 sequence is CASSERGQGAGGELFF. DNA for the CDR3: TGTGCCAGCAGCGAGAGAGGACAGGGGGCCGGCGGGGAGCTGTTTTTT.

The J gene is TRBJ2-7, the V gene TRBV5-1; D may match TRBD1 or TRBD2 (5 bases each). Trimming shortened V by 7 bases and J by 0 bases, and 14 bases separated the two germline ends. The CDR3 spans 14 residues. Germline V gene sequence: CDR1 SGHRS, CDR2 YFSETQ. CDR3 residues: CASAAGALSYEQYF. The CDR3 DNA reads as TGCGCCAGCGCGGCCGGGGCTCTCTCCTACGAGCAGTACTTC.

This clonotype has a handful of counts. The chain employs TRBV6-5 and TRBJ2-5, with D perhaps matching TRBD1 (5 bases). The germline V gene encodes CDR1 MNHEY and CDR2 SVGAGI. Trimming pared 1 base from V and 0 bases from J, leaving 9 bases between. The CDR3 length is 15 residues. This CDR3 is CASSYLPGHQETQYF. As DNA, the CDR3 is TGTGCCAGCAGTTACTTGCCAGGGCACCAAGAGACCCAGTACTTC.

This clonotype occurred a few times. The chain joins TRBV4-2 to TRBJ2-6; TRBD1 matches at 9 bases. V was clipped by 0 bases and J by 2 bases; unmatched bases: 5. This CDR3 has 18 amino acids. Germline V gene sequence: CDR1 LGHNA, CDR2 YNFKEQ. CDR3 residues: CASSQDGTGIAGANVLTF. CDR3 DNA: TGTGCCAGCAGCCAAGATGGGACAGGGATCGCTGGGGCCAACGTCCTGACTTTC.

This clonotype was counted ten times or more. The chain carries TRBV4-1 and TRBJ2-7, with TRBD1 matching over 8 bases. The junction had 5 bases not matched to a gene; V was cut back by 7 bases and J by 3 bases. This CDR3 has 13 amino acids. The germline CDR1 and CDR2 sequences are MGHRA and YSYEKL. CDR3 DNA: TGCGCCAGCACCCCAGGACAGGGCTACGAGCAGTACTTC. Its protein is CASTPGQGYEQYF.

The genes are TRBV4-1 and TRBJ1-1; D call uncertain. With 1 base removed from V and 3 bases from J, the gap between germline ends came to 12 bases. From germline, CDR1 is MGHRA and CDR2 YSYEKL. CDR3 length equals 15 residues. The CDR3, as DNA: TGCGCCAGCAGCCAAGTTTCAGGTCTGGACACTGAAGCTTTCTTT. Translating gives CASSQVSGLDTEAFF.

CDR3 amino acids: CASARGTTPYEQYF. The CDR3 DNA sequence: TGTGCCAGCGCCCGCGGGACAACGCCCTACGAGCAGTACTTC. The V and J genes are TRBV6-2 or TRBV6-3 and TRBJ2-7; tentatively, D is TRBD1 or TRBD2 (6 bases each). CDR3 length: 14 residues. Germline values: CDR1 MNHEY, CDR2 SVGEGT. The V end was cut by 8 bases, the J end by 2 bases, with 16 bases between.

This clonotype was recorded at least ten times. This chain links TRBV7-9 with TRBJ1-4; D gene unclear. V lost 6 bases to trimming and J lost 6 bases, with 8 bases between them. The CDR3 spans 12 residues. The germline V gene has CDR1 SEHNR and CDR2 FQNEAQ (reference sequence). The CDR3 region has the DNA TGTGCCAGCAGTTCCCTCGATGAAAAACTGTTTTTT. Translation: CASSSLDEKLFF. The variable domain in full, completed from reference TRBV7-9 and TRBJ1-4, reads DTGVSQNPRHKITKRGQNVTFRCDPISEHNRLYWYRQTLGQGPEFLTYFQNEAQLEKSRLLSDRFSAERPKGSFSTLEIQRTEQGDSAMYLCASSSLDEKLFFGSGTQLSVL.

This clonotype was seen a few times. The V gene is TRBV4-3, the J gene TRBJ2-7; the match to TRBD1 covers 11 bases. J gave up 1 base and V 10 bases, and 3 bases lay outside the gene matches. The CDR3 sequence is 13 residues long. Germline loops: CDR1 LGHNA, CDR2 YSLEER. This chain's CDR3 is CATGTGGSYEQYF. CDR3 sequence (DNA): TGCGCCACCGGGACAGGGGGTTCCTACGAGCAGTACTTC.

This clonotype showed up many times. The CDR3 sequence is CASSEKAGAFNNEQFF. CDR3 bases: TGTGCCAGCAGTGAGAAGGCAGGGGCTTTCAACAATGAGCAGTTCTTC. V is TRBV2 and J is TRBJ2-1, with a weak D call TRBD1 (6 bases). Germline assignment: CDR1 SNHLY and CDR2 FYNNEI. This CDR3 is built from 16 residues. V was shortened by 3 bases and J by 5 bases, with 17 bases between the two germline ends.

This clonotype was counted at least ten times. The gene calls are TRBV7-2 and TRBJ1-6; 7 bases map to TRBD1. Germline CDR1 SGHTA, CDR2 FQGNSA. V shed 3 bases, J shed 10 bases, and the junction held 9 bases outside the gene matches. The CDR3 extends over 15 amino acids. CDR3 sequence reads: CASSLGGRGDSPLHF. The CDR3 DNA reads as TGTGCCAGCAGCTTGGGGGGCAGGGGGGACTCACCCCTCCACTTT.

This clonotype was observed a handful of times. The J gene is TRBJ2-1, the V gene TRBV6-2 or TRBV6-3; 8 nucleotides match TRBD2. This CDR3 comprises 17 residues. Germline CDR1 is MNHEY and CDR2 is SVGEGT. Trimming removed 0 bases from V and 0 bases from J; junction bases left unmatched: 4. DNA for the CDR3: TGTGCCAGCAGTTACTCGATTGGGACTAGCTCCTACAATGAGCAGTTCTTC. Its translation is CASSYSIGTSSYNEQFF.

This clonotype appeared a few times. The chain couples TRBV6-6 to TRBJ2-5; 8 bases are a match to TRBD2. V trimming: 8 bases; J trimming: 4 bases; junction bases outside the gene matches: 6. Germline lookup yields CDR1 MNHNY and CDR2 SVGAGI (reference sequence). There are 13 residues in the CDR3. The chain's CDR3 is CASSSGGPETQYF. CDR3 nucleotides: TGTGCCAGCTCGTCGGGGGGGCCAGAGACCCAGTACTTC.

The CDR3 spells CASSLGGRARYTGELFF. CDR3 in DNA: TGTGCCAGCAGCTTAGGCGGACGGGCCCGGTACACCGGGGAGCTGTTTTTT. The V and J genes are TRBV13 and TRBJ2-2; D uncertain. The CDR3 has 17 residues. With 0 bases removed from V and 3 bases from J, the gap between germline ends came to 14 bases. Germline values: CDR1 PRHDT, CDR2 FYEKMQ (reference sequence).

This clonotype was counted ten times or more. The CDR3 reads CASSDLTVMETQYF. The CDR3 DNA sequence: TGTGCCAGCAGTGATTTAACCGTAATGGAGACCCAGTACTTC. The chain is built from TRBV2 and TRBJ2-5; D remains ambiguous. V was clipped by 3 bases and J by 5 bases, with 13 bases between them. This CDR3 has 14 amino acids. Per the germline V gene, CDR1 is SNHLY and CDR2 is FYNNEI.

The chain joins TRBV10-2 to TRBJ2-3, with D unclear. Germline V lookup: CDR1 WSHSY, CDR2 SAAADI. CDR3 length: 16 amino acids. V was trimmed by 2 bases and J by 0 bases, leaving 12 bases between them. The CDR3 sequence: CASSERTLASTDTQYF. CDR3 coding DNA: TGCGCCAGCAGTGAGCGAACACTTGCTAGCACAGATACGCAGTATTTT.

The chain recombines TRBV5-4 with TRBJ2-1; D gene uncertain. V was shortened by 0 bases and J by 2 bases, with 0 bases between the two germline ends. Germline V gene data show CDR1 as SGHNT and CDR2 as YYREEE (reference sequence). The CDR3 runs to 12 residues. CDR3 in DNA: TGTGCCAGCAGCTTGGCCTACAATGAGCAGTTCTTC. Translation: CASSLAYNEQFF.

This clonotype appeared a few times. J is TRBJ2-7 and V is TRBV6-2 or TRBV6-3; tentative D call: TRBD2 (6 bases). The V end was cut by 7 bases, the J end by 5 bases, with 21 bases between. CDR1 is MNHEY and CDR2 is SVGEGT in the germline V gene. This CDR3 region has 15 residues. The CDR3 sequence: CASITPRDPRDEQYF. The CDR3 DNA follows: TGTGCCAGCATCACCCCGCGGGACCCCAGGGACGAGCAGTACTTC.

The rearrangement uses TRBV5-1 and TRBJ1-1, with D maybe TRBD1 (5 bases). CDR1 SGHRS and CDR2 YFSETQ come from the germline V gene. This CDR3 comprises 14 residues. The V end lost 4 bases, the J end lost 3 bases, and 13 bases lay between the germline ends. The CDR3 nucleotides read TGCGCCAGCAGCCCAGGGACGGGGTACACTGAAGCTTTCTTT. This gives the protein CASSPGTGYTEAFF.

V is TRBV3-1 and J is TRBJ2-7; TRBD1 aligns across 7 bases. The CDR3 covers 14 residues. The trim removed 2 bases at V and 5 bases at J, leaving 6 bases unmatched. The germline gives CDR1 LGHDT, CDR2 YNNKEL (reference sequence). Written as DNA, the CDR3 is TGTGCCAGCAGCCAACCAGGGGGATTGAACGAGCAGTACTTC. It translates to CASSQPGGLNEQYF.

The V gene is TRBV7-3, the J gene TRBJ2-1, with 8 bases aligning to TRBD2. Losses at the gene ends were 3 bases for V and 5 bases for J; bases not matched to a gene: 3. CDR3 length: 14 amino acids. Germline CDR1 SGHTA, CDR2 FQGTGA. CDR3 loop: CASSLRGGNNEQFF. The CDR3, as DNA: TGTGCCAGCAGCTTGCGCGGGGGGAACAATGAGCAGTTCTTC. Full variable domain (remainder filled in from reference TRBV7-3 and TRBJ2-1): GAGVSQTPSNKVTEKGKYVELRCDPISGHTALYWYRQSLGQGPEFLIYFQGTGAADDSGLPNDRFFAVRPEGSVSTLKIQRTERGDSAVYLCASSLRGGNNEQFFGPGTRLTVL.

The CDR3 region is CASSHPLAGVTDTQYF. In nucleotides, the CDR3 is TGCGCCAGCAGCCACCCACTAGCGGGGGTCACAGATACGCAGTATTTT. V and J are TRBV4-1 and TRBJ2-3; TRBD2 aligns across 11 bases. Per germline, CDR1 MGHRA and CDR2 YSYEKL. CDR3 length equals 16 residues. V lost 3 bases, J lost 2 bases, and 4 bases stayed unmatched.

This clonotype was picked up a small number of times. The chain joins TRBV29-1 to TRBJ2-1; weak D call: TRBD2 (5 bases). This CDR3 comprises 16 residues. CDR1 is SQVTM, CDR2 ANQGSEA, per germline. CDR3 loop: CSSAGVGIGSYNEQFF. CDR3 DNA sequence: TGCAGTTCCGCGGGTGTTGGGATTGGGTCCTACAATGAGCAGTTCTTC.

This clonotype was observed a few times. The gene calls are TRBV4-1 and TRBJ2-5; 8 bases are shared with TRBD1. Germline CDR1 reads MGHRA; CDR2 reads YSYEKL. The length of the CDR3 is 16 residues. The ends lost 1 base at V and 3 bases at J; junction bases unmatched: 7. This CDR3 is CASSQAEDRGEETQYF. The CDR3 coding sequence is TGCGCCAGCAGCCAAGCCGAAGACAGGGGCGAAGAGACCCAGTACTTC.

This clonotype has more than one count but fewer than ten. This chain uses TRBV7-9 with TRBJ1-2; tentatively, D is TRBD1 (5 bases). The CDR3 totals 13 residues. V was pared by 4 bases and J by 3 bases, with 9 bases between. Germline V gene data show CDR1 as SEHNR and CDR2 as FQNEAQ (reference sequence). The CDR3 spells CASSYRSYYGYTF. In DNA form, the CDR3 reads TGTGCCAGCAGCTACAGGAGTTACTATGGCTACACCTTC. The full variable domain, its missing parts supplied by reference TRBV7-9 and TRBJ1-2, is DTGVSQNPRHKITKRGQNVTFRCDPISEHNRLYWYRQTLGQGPEFLTYFQNEAQLEKSRLLSDRFSAERPKGSFSTLEIQRTEQGDSAMYLCASSYRSYYGYTFGSGTRLTVV.

This clonotype was seen ten or more times. This chain joins TRBV2 and TRBJ2-4, with D tentatively TRBD1 (5 bases). Per germline, CDR1 SNHLY and CDR2 FYNNEI. Trimming stripped 0 bases from V and 6 bases from J, with 12 bases between. The CDR3 sequence is 15 residues long. The CDR3 loop reads CASSEARGDPNIQYF. CDR3 nucleotide sequence: TGTGCCAGCAGTGAAGCTAGGGGCGATCCAAACATTCAGTACTTC.

A few counts support this clonotype. The chain joins TRBV4-3 to TRBJ1-1; perhaps TRBD1 as D (5 bases). Germline CDR1 LGHNA, CDR2 YSLEER. The CDR3 is 15 amino acids. V lost 3 bases, J lost 1 base, and 12 bases lay in between. CDR3 DNA: TGCGCCAGCAGCCAGAGCTGGGGGGGGAACACTGAAGCTTTCTTT. Its translation is CASSQSWGGNTEAFF.

In nucleotides, the CDR3 is TGTGCCAGCAGCCAGGGAATCGGGACCCAGTACTTC. It yields the protein CASSQGIGTQYF. This chain connects TRBV4-2 to TRBJ2-5; no reliable D call. Trimming shortened V by 3 bases and J by 7 bases, and 9 bases separated the two germline ends. Germline assignment: CDR1 LGHNA and CDR2 YNFKEQ. The CDR3 loop spans 12 amino acids.